The 10 T cell receptor beta chains reported below all come from one sample, sequenced in a study of early T cells in non-severe SARS-CoV-2 infection. Via MiXCR, TCRdb re-called the 5' RACE reads, giving one row per CDR3 protein. The data hold approximately 97,000 distinct CDR3 sequences, with roughly 11% observed a single time. Specimen: whole blood, collected at baseline. These TCRs come from an adult who was a healthcare worker with PCR-confirmed SARS-CoV-2 infection or an uninfected control (not recorded which).

This clonotype was seen ten or more times. This chain joins TRBV5-1 and TRBJ2-1; 13 bases agree with TRBD2. The CDR3 loop spans 18 amino acids. Germline V gives CDR1 SGHRS, CDR2 YFSETQ. J was trimmed by 0 bases and V by 4 bases; bases with no gene match: 7. The DNA of the CDR3 is TGCGCCAGCAGCCCCGGACTAGCGGGAGCCCGCTCCTACAATGAGCAGTTCTTC. Translating it yields CASSPGLAGARSYNEQFF.

V gene TRBV11-2 combines with J gene TRBJ2-2, with 9 positions matching TRBD2. Trimming took 5 bases from V and 0 from J; bases not matched to a gene: 7. Germline V lookup: CDR1 SGHAT, CDR2 FQNNGV. This CDR3 spans 17 amino acids. Here the CDR3 reads CASSPGTSLANTGELFF. CDR3 sequence (DNA): TGTGCCAGCAGCCCCGGGACTAGCCTCGCGAACACCGGGGAGCTGTTTTTT.

The chain links TRBV3-1 to TRBJ1-2; a weak D match, TRBD1 (5 bases). The CDR3 runs 14 residues. V lost 2 bases and J lost 0, with 7 bases in between. Germline V gives CDR1 LGHDT, CDR2 YNNKEL (reference sequence). CDR3 nucleotide sequence: TGTGCCAGCAGCCAACAGGGAGCTAACTATGGCTACACCTTC. This codes for CASSQQGANYGYTF.

In this sample, this clonotype turned up many times. V and J are TRBV7-3 and TRBJ2-3, with D maybe TRBD2 (5 bases). From germline, CDR1 is SGHTA and CDR2 FQGTGA. With 3 bases removed from V and 2 bases from J, the gap between germline ends came to 6 bases. The CDR3 totals 13 residues. CDR3 nucleotide sequence: TGTGCCAGCAGCTTTGACTACACAGATACGCAGTATTTT. Amino acid sequence: CASSFDYTDTQYF.

The V call is TRBV2, the J call TRBJ2-1, with D unresolved. V was clipped by 4 bases and J by 7 bases, with 5 bases between them. Germline V gene data show CDR1 as SNHLY and CDR2 as FYNNEI. The CDR3 has 11 residues. The CDR3 coding sequence is TGTGCCAGCAGTGTGGTTAATGAGCAGTTCTTC. Protein sequence: CASSVVNEQFF.

This clonotype has only a few counts. The chain employs TRBV7-9 and TRBJ1-2; D may be TRBD1 (6 bases). The CDR3 consists of 12 residues. Germline V gene lookup returns CDR1 SEHNR and CDR2 FQNEAQ (reference sequence). V shed 5 bases and J shed 5 bases, with 9 bases lying between them. This chain's CDR3 is CASSQTGYGYTF. For the CDR3, the DNA is TGTGCCAGCAGCCAAACAGGGTATGGCTACACCTTC.

V and J are TRBV19 and TRBJ2-1; possible D gene TRBD2, 5 bases. The CDR3 totals 15 residues. Germline CDR1 reads LNHDA; CDR2 reads SQIVND (reference sequence). The ends were cut back, 5 bases at V and 0 bases at J, with 11 bases in the middle. The CDR3 protein is CASSDGLLSYNEQFF. In nucleotides, the CDR3 is TGTGCCAGTAGTGACGGACTCCTCTCCTACAATGAGCAGTTCTTC.

The genes are TRBV4-1 and TRBJ1-2, with a possible D match to TRBD1 (5 bases). The CDR3 extends over 16 amino acids. Trimming left V 0 bases short and J 5 bases short, with 16 bases between. CDR1 is MGHRA and CDR2 is YSYEKL in the germline V gene. DNA of the CDR3: TGCGCCAGCAGCCAAGATCGGGCGACAGCTCGATATGGCTACACCTTC. Its protein product is CASSQDRATARYGYTF.

This sequence joins TRBV6-6 and TRBJ2-1, with D hard to call. The length of the CDR3 is 15 residues. The V end lost 0 bases, the J end lost 4 bases, and 10 bases lay between the germline ends. Germline V gives CDR1 MNHNY, CDR2 SVGAGI (reference sequence). The CDR3 DNA follows: TGTGCCAGCAGTTACTCCAACGTAGGGTACAATGAGCAGTTCTTC. Translation: CASSYSNVGYNEQFF.

As to this clonotype: A much larger clonotype is one base distant, so this may be a read error. This chain links TRBV7-8 with TRBJ2-7; D possibly corresponds to TRBD2 (5 bases). This CDR3 contains 16 residues. Germline V gene lookup returns CDR1 SGHVS and CDR2 FQNEAQ. The CDR3 coding sequence is TGTGTCAGCAGCTTAGAGGGTCTTTGGGGAATCTACGAGCAGTACTTC. Protein sequence: CVSSLEGLWGIYEQYF.